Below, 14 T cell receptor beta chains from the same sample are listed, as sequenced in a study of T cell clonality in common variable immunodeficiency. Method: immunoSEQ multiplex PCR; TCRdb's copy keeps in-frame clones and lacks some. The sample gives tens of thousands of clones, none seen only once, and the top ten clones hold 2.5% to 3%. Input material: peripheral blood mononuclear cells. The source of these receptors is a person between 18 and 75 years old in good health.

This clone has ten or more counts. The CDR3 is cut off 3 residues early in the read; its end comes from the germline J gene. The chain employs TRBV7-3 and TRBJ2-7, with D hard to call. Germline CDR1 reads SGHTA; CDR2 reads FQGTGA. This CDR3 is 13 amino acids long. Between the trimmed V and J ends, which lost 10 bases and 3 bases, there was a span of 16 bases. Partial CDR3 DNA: TGTGCCACCTCGTTAACACCCGACTACGAG. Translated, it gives CATSLTPDYE. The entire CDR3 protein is CATSLTPDYEQYF. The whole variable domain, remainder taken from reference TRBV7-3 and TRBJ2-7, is GAGVSQTPSNKVTEKGKYVELRCDPISGHTALYWYRQSLGQGPEFLIYFQGTGAADDSGLPNDRFFAVRPEGSVSTLKIQRTERGDSAVYLCATSLTPDYEQYFGPGTRLTVT.

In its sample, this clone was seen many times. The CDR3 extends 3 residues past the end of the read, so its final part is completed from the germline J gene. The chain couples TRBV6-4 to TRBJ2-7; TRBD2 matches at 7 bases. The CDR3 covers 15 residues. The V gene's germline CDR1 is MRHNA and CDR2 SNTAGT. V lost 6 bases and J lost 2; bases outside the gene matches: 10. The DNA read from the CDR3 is TGTGCCAGCAGACAGCGACTAGCTCCTACCTACGAG. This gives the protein CASRQRLAPTYE. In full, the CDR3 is CASRQRLAPTYEQYF.

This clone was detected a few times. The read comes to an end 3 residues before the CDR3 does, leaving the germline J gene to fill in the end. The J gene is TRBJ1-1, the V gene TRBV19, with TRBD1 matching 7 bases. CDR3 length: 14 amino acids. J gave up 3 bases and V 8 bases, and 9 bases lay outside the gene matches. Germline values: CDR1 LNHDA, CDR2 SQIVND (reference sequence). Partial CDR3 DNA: TGTGCCAGTCCCCTTCGACAGGGTTACACTGAA. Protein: CASPLRQGYTE. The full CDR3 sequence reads CASPLRQGYTEAFF.

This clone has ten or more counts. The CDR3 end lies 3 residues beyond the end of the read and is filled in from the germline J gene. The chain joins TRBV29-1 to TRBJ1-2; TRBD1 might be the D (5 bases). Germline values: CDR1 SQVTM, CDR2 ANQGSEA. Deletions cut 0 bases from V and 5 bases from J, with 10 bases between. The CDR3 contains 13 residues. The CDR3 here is CSVEDREGYGYTF. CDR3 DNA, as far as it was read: TGCAGCGTTGAAGACAGGGAGGGATATGGC.

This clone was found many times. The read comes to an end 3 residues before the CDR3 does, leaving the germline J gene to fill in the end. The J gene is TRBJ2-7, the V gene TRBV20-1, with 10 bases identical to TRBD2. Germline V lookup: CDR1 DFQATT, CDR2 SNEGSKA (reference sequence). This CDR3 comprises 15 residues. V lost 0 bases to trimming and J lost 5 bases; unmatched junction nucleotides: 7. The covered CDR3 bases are TGCAGTGCTAGAGATCTTAGCGGGAGGTACAACGAG. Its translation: CSARDLSGRYNE. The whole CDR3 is CSARDLSGRYNEQYF.

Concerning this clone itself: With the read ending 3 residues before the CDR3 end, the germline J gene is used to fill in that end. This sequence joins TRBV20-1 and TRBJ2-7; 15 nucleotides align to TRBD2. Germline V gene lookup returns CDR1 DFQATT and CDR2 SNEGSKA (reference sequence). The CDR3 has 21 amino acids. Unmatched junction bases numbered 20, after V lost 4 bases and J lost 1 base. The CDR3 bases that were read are TGCAGTGCTACCACCAAACCCCTCGGGACTAGCGGGAGGACATTGTCCTACGAG. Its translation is CSATTKPLGTSGRTLSYE. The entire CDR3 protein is CSATTKPLGTSGRTLSYEQYF.

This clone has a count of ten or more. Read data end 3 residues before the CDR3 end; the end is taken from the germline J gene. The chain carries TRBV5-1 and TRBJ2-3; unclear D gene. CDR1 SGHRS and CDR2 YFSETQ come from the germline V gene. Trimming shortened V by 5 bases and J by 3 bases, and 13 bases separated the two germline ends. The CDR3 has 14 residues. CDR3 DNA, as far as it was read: TGCGCCAGCAGGTATACCCCAGAGACAGATACG. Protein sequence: CASRYTPETDT. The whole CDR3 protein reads CASRYTPETDTQYF.

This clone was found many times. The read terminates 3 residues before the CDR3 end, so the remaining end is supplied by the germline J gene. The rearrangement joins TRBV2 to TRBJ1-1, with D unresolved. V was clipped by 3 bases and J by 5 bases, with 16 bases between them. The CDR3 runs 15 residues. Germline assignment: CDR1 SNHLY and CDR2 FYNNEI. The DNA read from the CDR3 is TGTGCCAGCAGTGACAGGTTGAGGGTTGATACTGAA. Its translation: CASSDRLRVDTE. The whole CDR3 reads CASSDRLRVDTEAFF. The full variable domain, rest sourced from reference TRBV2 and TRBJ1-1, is EPEVTQTPSHQVTQMGQEVILRCVPISNHLYFYWYRQILGQKVEFLVSFYNNEISEKSEIFDDQFSVERPDGSNFTLKIRSTKLEDSAMYFCASSDRLRVDTEAFFGQGTRLTVV.

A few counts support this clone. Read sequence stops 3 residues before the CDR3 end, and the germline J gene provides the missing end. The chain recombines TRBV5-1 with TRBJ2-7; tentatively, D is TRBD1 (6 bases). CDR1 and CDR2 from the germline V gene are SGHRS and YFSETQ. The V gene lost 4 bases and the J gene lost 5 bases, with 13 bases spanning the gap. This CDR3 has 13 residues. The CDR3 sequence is CASSNHRDNEQYF. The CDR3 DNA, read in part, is TGCGCCAGCAGCAATCACCGGGACAACGAG.

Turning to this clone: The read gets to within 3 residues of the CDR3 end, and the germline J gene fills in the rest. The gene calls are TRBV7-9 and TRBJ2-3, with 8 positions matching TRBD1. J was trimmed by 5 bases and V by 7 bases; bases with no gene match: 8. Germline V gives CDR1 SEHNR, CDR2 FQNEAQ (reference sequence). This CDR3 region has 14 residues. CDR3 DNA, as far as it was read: TGTGCCAGCAAGAGGCAGGGGGCGAGAGATACG. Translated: CASKRQGARDT. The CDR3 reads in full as CASKRQGARDTQYF.

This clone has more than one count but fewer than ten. Incomplete CDR3 DNA: TGTGCCAGCAGCTTTCCAGGGTTGGATGGT. Amino acids: CASSFPGLDG. The full-length CDR3 reads as CASSFPGLDGQYF. The chain combines TRBV7-9 with TRBJ2-4; D is perhaps TRBD1 (5 bases). The read gets to within 3 residues of the CDR3 end, and the germline J gene fills in the rest. CDR1 is SEHNR and CDR2 is FQNEAQ in the germline V gene (reference sequence). The CDR3 sequence is 13 residues long.

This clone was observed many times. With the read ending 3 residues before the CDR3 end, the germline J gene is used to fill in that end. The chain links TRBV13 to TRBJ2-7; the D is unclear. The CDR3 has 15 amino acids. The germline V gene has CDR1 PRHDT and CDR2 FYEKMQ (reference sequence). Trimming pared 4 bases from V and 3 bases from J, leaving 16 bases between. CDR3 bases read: TGTGCCAGCAGCTCCTCTTACACAGCTCGCTACGAG. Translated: CASSSSYTARYE. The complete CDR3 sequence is CASSSSYTARYEQYF.

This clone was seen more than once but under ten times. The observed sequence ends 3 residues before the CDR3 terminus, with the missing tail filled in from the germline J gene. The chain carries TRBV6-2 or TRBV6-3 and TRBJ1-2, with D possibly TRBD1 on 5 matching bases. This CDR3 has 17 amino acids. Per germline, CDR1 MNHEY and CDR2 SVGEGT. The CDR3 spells CASRGTSGGATIYDYTF. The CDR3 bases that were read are TGTGCCAGCAGAGGGACTAGCGGGGGAGCAACCATCTACGAC.

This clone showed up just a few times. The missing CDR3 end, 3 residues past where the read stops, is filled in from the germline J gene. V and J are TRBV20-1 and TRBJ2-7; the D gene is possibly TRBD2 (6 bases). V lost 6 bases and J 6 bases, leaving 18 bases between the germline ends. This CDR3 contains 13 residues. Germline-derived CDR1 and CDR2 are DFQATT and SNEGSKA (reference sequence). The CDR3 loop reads CSALSPAGSEQYF. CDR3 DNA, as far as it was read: TGCAGTGCCCTCTCGCCGGCGGGGTCCGAG.